The rows below give T cell receptor beta chains drawn from one sample of a study of shared clonotypes between healthy human individuals. Here immunoSEQ multiplex PCR was the method, and the copy in TCRdb shows in-frame clones only, minus some. The profile covers millions of clones, with about 92% appearing a single time and roughly 1.8% taken by the ten largest. The sample comprised naive CD8+ T cells from PBMCs. The receptors were sampled from a man between 18 and 35 years old in good health. Some clones in this sample may be carry-over from other donors' samples. CDR3s leave out the opening cysteine and the closing phenylalanine or tryptophan.

TRBV5-1	TRBJ2-5	ASSLGDGRRETQY
TRBV28	TRBJ2-7	ASSSASGRDKGEQY
TRBV27	TRBJ2-7	ASSFEGPNDEQY
TRBV5-1	TRBJ1-5	ASSLGGYQPQH
TRBV2	TRBJ2-5	ASRATGLETQY
TRBV19	TRBJ1-1	ASIAGAPTSGAF
TRBV7-2	TRBJ2-1	ASQPFPRTKFNEQF
TRBV4-3	TRBJ1-5	ASSQDSPGHFNQPQH
TRBV28	TRBJ2-5	ASSDLGAGGMGETQY
TRBV29-1	TRBJ1-2	SVEDAGWNGYT
TRBV9	TRBJ2-3	ASSSYLDTQY
TRBV9	TRBJ2-2	ASSEAHSYTGELF
TRBV28	NA	ASSVSSGAFYEQY
TRBV4-2	TRBJ2-7	ASSMGAAASYEQY
TRBV4-1	TRBJ2-1	ASSPRLAASYNEQF
TRBV30	TRBJ2-3	AWMRAGPDTQY
TRBV7-8	TRBJ2-7	ASSLIGTSGSEQY
TRBV7-9	TRBJ2-5	ASSFWSARGY
TRBV11-3	TRBJ2-3	ASSPLNGDTQY
TRBV11-2	TRBJ2-4	ASSLDYPDRGIKNIQY